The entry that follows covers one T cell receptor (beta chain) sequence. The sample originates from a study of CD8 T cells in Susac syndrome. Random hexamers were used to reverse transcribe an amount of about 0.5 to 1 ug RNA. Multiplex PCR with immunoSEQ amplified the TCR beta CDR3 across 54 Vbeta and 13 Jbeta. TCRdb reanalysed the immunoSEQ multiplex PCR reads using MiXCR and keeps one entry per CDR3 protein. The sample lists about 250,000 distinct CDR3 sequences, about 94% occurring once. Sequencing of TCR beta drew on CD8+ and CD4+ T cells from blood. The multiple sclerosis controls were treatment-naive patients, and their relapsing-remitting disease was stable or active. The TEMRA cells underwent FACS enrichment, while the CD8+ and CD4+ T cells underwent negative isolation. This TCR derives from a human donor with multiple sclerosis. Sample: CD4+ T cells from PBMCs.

The CDR3 loop is CSVETGDYGYTF. The CDR3 region has the DNA TGCAGCGTCGAAACAGGGGACTATGGCTACACCTTC. The V call is TRBV29-1, the J call TRBJ1-2, with 7 positions matching TRBD1. The J segment lost 3 bases and the V segment lost 6 bases, leaving 4 bases of the junction unmatched. From germline, CDR1 is SQVTM and CDR2 ANQGSEA. This CDR3 region has 12 residues.